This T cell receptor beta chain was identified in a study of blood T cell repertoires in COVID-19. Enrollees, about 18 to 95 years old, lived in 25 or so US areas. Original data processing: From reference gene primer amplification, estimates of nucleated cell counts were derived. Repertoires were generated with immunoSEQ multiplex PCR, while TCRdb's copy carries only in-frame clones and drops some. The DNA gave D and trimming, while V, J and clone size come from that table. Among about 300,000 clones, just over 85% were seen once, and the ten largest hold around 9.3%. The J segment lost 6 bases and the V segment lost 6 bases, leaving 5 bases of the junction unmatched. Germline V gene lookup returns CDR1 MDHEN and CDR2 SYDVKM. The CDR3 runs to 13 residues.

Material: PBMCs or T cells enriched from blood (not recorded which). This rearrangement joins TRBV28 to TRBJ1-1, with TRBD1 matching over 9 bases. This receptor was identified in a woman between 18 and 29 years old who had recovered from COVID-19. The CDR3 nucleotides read TGTGCCAGCAGCCCCGGGACAGGGCCTGAAGCTTTCTTT. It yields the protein CASSPGTGPEAFF.